The T cell receptor (beta chain) under discussion was sequenced for a study of cytomegalovirus exposure and HLA in healthy donors. Study-level information: From about 179 million T cells, an earlier analysis saw 110 million or so unique TCR beta sequences.

PCR primers comprised 60 Vbeta and 13 Jbeta primers. The table came from immunoSEQ multiplex PCR; TCRdb's copy has only in-frame clones and leaves some out. The data contain roughly 200,000 clones, 77% of them seen just once; the ten biggest clones take up approximately 2.1%. Germline V gene data show CDR1 as LGHNA and CDR2 as YSLEER. This CDR3 is built from 15 residues. V gave up 3 bases and J gave up 7 bases; unmatched junction bases: 7. The source material was PBMCs. The chain links TRBV4-3 to TRBJ2-1, with 9 positions matching TRBD1. The source of this sequence is a woman aged 30 to 39 in good health and CMV-seropositive. CDR3 sequence: CASSHLGQGENEQFF. Here the CDR3 DNA reads TGCGCCAGCAGCCACCTGGGACAGGGCGAAAATGAGCAGTTCTTC.